These T cell receptor beta chains were read from a single sample in a study of response to subunit inactivated influenza vaccine. TCRdb analysed the RT-PCR reads with MiXCR anew, one entry per CDR3 protein. The table has 530,000 or so distinct CDR3 sequences, roughly 25% seen once. Sequenced here: CD4+ T cells sorted from PBMCs, sampled 4 to 6 days after vaccination. The receptor source for this set is a man aged 45-65 years who received an inactivated influenza vaccine. Both conserved end residues are part of each CDR3. D genes are given only for firm matches. Clone size is not always given. Where it is, it says once, few, many or a class for expanded clones.

cdr3_nt cdr3_aa cdr3_length j_call v_call d_call clone_size
TGCAGCGTTGACTCAACTCCGAGAGGGGACAATGAGCAGTTCTTC CSVDSTPRGDNEQFF 15 TRBJ2-1 TRBV29-1 . .
TGTGCCAGCAGACTCGCGGGTTACGAGCAGTACTTC CASRLAGYEQYF 12 TRBJ2-7 TRBV28 . .
TGTGCCAGCAAGACGGGGGGATCTAATGAAAAACTGTTTTTT CASKTGGSNEKLFF 14 TRBJ1-4 TRBV28 . few
TGTGCCAGCAGTTTGGCAGGACCGGGCGGTCAGCCCCAGCATTTT CASSLAGPGGQPQHF 15 TRBJ1-5 TRBV28 . few
TGTGCCAGTAGTACGTCCGGGCTCAACACTGAAGCTTTCTTT CASSTSGLNTEAFF 14 TRBJ1-1 TRBV19 . .
TGCTGTGCTAGAGATCTCGCTAGCGGGAGAGGTACAGCAATCTATGAGCAGTTCTTC CCARDLASGRGTAIYEQFF 19 TRBJ2-1 TRBV20-1 TRBD2 .
TGTGCCAGCAGCGTAGGGAGCATCAATGAGCAGTTCTTC CASSVGSINEQFF 13 TRBJ2-1 TRBV9 . .
TGCGCCAGCAGCCAACAGCTCCGACTAGCGGGTAACTACGAGCAGTACTTC CASSQQLRLAGNYEQYF 17 TRBJ2-7 TRBV4-1 TRBD2 few
TGTGCCAGCAGCTTGGAGGATTTC CASSLEDF 8 TRBJ2-7 TRBV7-9 . few
TGTGCCAGCAGTTACAACCGGGACAGGAGTTACTATGGCTACACCTTC CASSYNRDRSYYGYTF 16 TRBJ1-2 TRBV28 TRBD1 .
TGCGCCAGCAGCGTCTACGACTCTCCCAGGGGTGAGCAGTTCTTC CASSVYDSPRGEQFF 15 TRBJ2-1 TRBV4-3 . .
TGTGCCAGCAGGTTAGGGACTCGTAGCTCCTACGAGCAGTACTTC CASRLGTRSSYEQYF 15 TRBJ2-7 TRBV12-3/TRBV12-4 . .
TGTGCCAGCAGCTTAGGCATCAGGGCGGCCGGGGAGCTGTTTTTT CASSLGIRAAGELFF 15 TRBJ2-2 TRBV7-2 . few
TGCGCCAGCAGCTTGGGACACGGACGAGACAATGAGCAGTTCTTC CASSLGHGRDNEQFF 15 TRBJ2-1 TRBV5-1 . many
TGCGCCAGCAGCGTCCCTAGCGGGGGGGCCAATGAGCAGTTCTTC CASSVPSGGANEQFF 15 TRBJ2-1 TRBV5-1 TRBD2 .
TGCAGTGCTAGGTTTTCTAGCGGAGCCCAACCCTACGAGCAGTACTTC CSARFSSGAQPYEQYF 16 TRBJ2-7 TRBV20-1 TRBD2 few
TGTGCCAGCAGCCCTAGTGGCGGGAGCCCAGATACGCAGTATTTT CASSPSGGSPDTQYF 15 TRBJ2-3 TRBV7-3 TRBD2 .
TGTGCCAGCAGTTTAATGCAGGGATACGAGCAGTACTTC CASSLMQGYEQYF 13 TRBJ2-7 TRBV28 . few
TGCGCCAGCAGCCGTAGGAGGGGCCTGTACAATGAGCAGTTCTTC CASSRRRGLYNEQFF 15 TRBJ2-1 TRBV4-3 . .
TGCAGTGCTAACAGTGGGAATAGCAATCAGCCCCAGCATTTT CSANSGNSNQPQHF 14 TRBJ1-5 TRBV20-1 . few
TGCAGTGCCCCCCTCCTCCCCCCTGGGAATGAGCAGTTCTTC CSAPLLPPGNEQFF 14 TRBJ2-1 TRBV20-1 . .
TGTGCCAGCGCGGTGACGGATACGCAGTATTTT CASAVTDTQYF 11 TRBJ2-3 TRBV6-6 . few
TGTGCCAGCAGCCAAGAGAGCGGGATGGTGTTCTTC CASSQESGMVFF 12 TRBJ2-1 TRBV3-1 TRBD2 .
TGCGCCAGCAGCCAACAACTAGCGGGGTCCTACGAGCAGTACTTC CASSQQLAGSYEQYF 15 TRBJ2-7 TRBV4-3 TRBD2 few
TGTGCCACCAGCAGAGATCCGGGGGTGGGAGAGACCCAGTACTTC CATSRDPGVGETQYF 15 TRBJ2-5 TRBV15 . few
TGCAGTGCTAGAGAGAGGCTAGCGCAGGGCACAGATACGCAGTATTTT CSARERLAQGTDTQYF 16 TRBJ2-3 TRBV20-1 . few
TGTGCCAGCAGCGCCGCAGGGATCGAGCAGTACTTC CASSAAGIEQYF 12 TRBJ2-7 TRBV7-2 . .
TGTGCCAGCAGCCAAGGGTCGAACACCATATATTTT CASSQGSNTIYF 12 TRBJ1-3 TRBV3-1 . .
TGTGCCAGCAGCTTAGCGCTGGCAGGCAATGCTCCGGGACTAGCGGGAGGCACATACAATGAGCAGTTCTTC CASSLALAGNAPGLAGGTYNEQFF 24 TRBJ2-1 TRBV7-4 TRBD2 few
TGCAGCGCCCGGTACCCTGAGGGCGTAGGGGAGACCCAGTACTTC CSARYPEGVGETQYF 15 TRBJ2-5 TRBV29-1 . .
TGTGCCAGCAGCCAGGTCCAGGGGGGAACCTACGAGCAGTACTTC CASSQVQGGTYEQYF 15 TRBJ2-7 TRBV4-2 . few
TGTGCCAGCGGGTTGGGGGGTGATACGCAGTATTTT CASGLGGDTQYF 12 TRBJ2-3 TRBV6-5 . .
TGTGCCAGCAGTTACTCTAAGCTCACAGATACGCAGTATTTT CASSYSKLTDTQYF 14 TRBJ2-3 TRBV6-5 . few
TGTGCCATCAGTCCCCGAGGGACTAGCGGGGGCCGTGGAGACAATGAGCAGTTCTTC CAISPRGTSGGRGDNEQFF 19 TRBJ2-1 TRBV10-3 TRBD2 .
TGCAGTGCTAGAGACGTAGCGGCCCAAGAGACCCAGTACTTC CSARDVAAQETQYF 14 TRBJ2-5 TRBV20-1 . .
TGTGCCAGCAGTTTGAGGCTTACCGCCGAGCAGTACTTC CASSLRLTAEQYF 13 TRBJ2-7 TRBV27 . few
TGTGCCAGCAGCCAAGAAGGCAGGGGGACTGGCTACACCTTC CASSQEGRGTGYTF 14 TRBJ1-2 TRBV4-2 TRBD1 .
TGTGCCAGCAGTCCTACGCAGGGGAGGCATGAGCAGTTCTTC CASSPTQGRHEQFF 14 TRBJ2-1 TRBV6-1 . few
TGTGCCAGCAGCATCGACAGGCGTAATGAAAAACTGTTTTTT CASSIDRRNEKLFF 14 TRBJ1-4 TRBV2 . few
TGTGCCTCCAACGGCGGGGCCATAAACTATGGCTACACCTTC CASNGGAINYGYTF 14 TRBJ1-2 TRBV19 . few
TGTGCCATCAGTGAGTCGCAAACACTGAGGGTGGGGACAACAGATACGCAGTATTTT CAISESQTLRVGTTDTQYF 19 TRBJ2-3 TRBV10-3 . .
TGTGCCAGCAGCCAAGAATCCCAGGGGGCGTTTGATTCACCCCTCCACTTT CASSQESQGAFDSPLHF 17 TRBJ1-6 TRBV4-2 TRBD1 .
TGTGCCAGCAGCCAAGTAGCGAGCGGGCCCCTACTCCATGAGCAGTTCTTC CASSQVASGPLLHEQFF 17 TRBJ2-1 TRBV3-1 . .
TGTGCCAGCAGTTACTCGAGGGTCAGAAACTACGAGCAGTACTTC CASSYSRVRNYEQYF 15 TRBJ2-7 TRBV6-5 . .
TGTGCCAGCAGCCCCTGGGAAGGGACTAGCGGGAAAGGGGAGCAGTTCTTC CASSPWEGTSGKGEQFF 17 TRBJ2-1 TRBV7-2 TRBD2 few
TGTGCCAGCAGTTACTCGAACGCAGATACGCAGTATTTT CASSYSNADTQYF 13 TRBJ2-3 TRBV6-5 . .
TGTGCCAGCAGCCTAGAGGGAGGGACAGCCTCCTACGAGCAGTACTTC CASSLEGGTASYEQYF 16 TRBJ2-7 TRBV5-5 . few
TGTGCCAGCAGTTCTCCTATTAACTATGGCTACACCTTC CASSSPINYGYTF 13 TRBJ1-2 TRBV28 . .
TGTGCCAGCAGTTATGGAAGAGGGACCCAGTACTTC CASSYGRGTQYF 12 TRBJ2-5 TRBV6-5 . .
TGTGCCAGCAGTCGACGACAGGGCTCCGGGGAGCTGTTTTTT CASSRRQGSGELFF 14 TRBJ2-2 TRBV12-3/TRBV12-4 TRBD1 many